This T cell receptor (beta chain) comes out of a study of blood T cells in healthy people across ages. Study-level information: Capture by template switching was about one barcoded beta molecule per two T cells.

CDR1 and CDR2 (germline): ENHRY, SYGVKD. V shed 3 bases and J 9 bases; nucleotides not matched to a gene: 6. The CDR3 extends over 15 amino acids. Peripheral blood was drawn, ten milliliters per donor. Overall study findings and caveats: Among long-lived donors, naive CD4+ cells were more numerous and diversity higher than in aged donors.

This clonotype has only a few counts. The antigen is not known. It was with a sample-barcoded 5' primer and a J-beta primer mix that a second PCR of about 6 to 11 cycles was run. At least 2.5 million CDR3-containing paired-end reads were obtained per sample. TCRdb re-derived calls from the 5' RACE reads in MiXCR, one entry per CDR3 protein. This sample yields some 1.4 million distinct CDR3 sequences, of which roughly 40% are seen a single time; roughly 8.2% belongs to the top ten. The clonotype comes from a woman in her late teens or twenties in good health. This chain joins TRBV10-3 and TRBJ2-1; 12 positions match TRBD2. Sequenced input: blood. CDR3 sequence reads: CAISEASGGALEQFF. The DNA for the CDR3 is TGTGCCATCAGTGAAGCTAGCGGGGGGGCACTTGAGCAGTTCTTC.